Below, 25 T cell receptor beta chains from the same sample are listed, as sequenced in a study of blood T cell repertoires in COVID-19. Generated by immunoSEQ multiplex PCR, the TCRdb table keeps only in-frame clones and is missing some. The repertoire includes 200,000 to 250,000 clones, 83% of them detected once, and 2% to 3% sits in the top ten. Material: peripheral blood. These receptors all come from a woman aged 70 to 79 with active or convalescent COVID-19.

The J gene is TRBJ1-1, the V gene TRBV28, with TRBD1 matching over 7 bases. The junction had 8 bases not matched to a gene; V was cut back by 6 bases and J by 4 bases. Germline assignment: CDR1 MDHEN and CDR2 SYDVKM. CDR3 length equals 14 residues. The CDR3 reads CASRPSHRGTEAFF. The CDR3 DNA is TGTGCCAGCAGACCATCTCACAGGGGCACTGAAGCTTTCTTT.

This clone was counted a single time. V usage is TRBV5-4 and J usage is TRBJ1-2; D possibly corresponds to TRBD1 (5 bases). V lost 0 bases and J 8 bases, leaving 11 bases between the germline ends. The CDR3 covers 13 residues. The germline V gene has CDR1 SGHNT and CDR2 YYREEE (reference sequence). CDR3 in DNA: TGTGCCAGCAGCTTGGCCGGGGGGGACGGCTACACCTTC. Its protein is CASSLAGGDGYTF.

This CDR3 is CAWSVLGRTSYGYTF. CDR3 DNA: TGTGCCTGGAGTGTACTGGGCAGGACTTCCTATGGCTACACCTTC. This sequence joins TRBV30 and TRBJ1-2; D is undetermined. V was shortened by 0 bases and J by 4 bases, with 15 bases between the two germline ends. CDR3 length equals 15 residues. Germline V gives CDR1 GTSNPN, CDR2 SVGIG (reference sequence).

The chain is built from TRBV28 and TRBJ1-1; D is perhaps TRBD1 (5 bases). The V gene lost 4 bases and the J gene lost 4 bases, with 19 bases spanning the gap. The CDR3 has 16 residues. Germline CDR1 MDHEN, CDR2 SYDVKM. This CDR3 reads CASSSAGLGTSTEAFF. CDR3 DNA: TGTGCCAGCAGTTCTGCTGGTTTGGGGACTAGCACTGAAGCTTTCTTT.

This sequence joins TRBV10-3 and TRBJ2-2, with D perhaps matching TRBD2 (5 bases). The CDR3 extends over 13 amino acids. V was trimmed by 3 bases and J by 6 bases, leaving 8 bases between them. Germline-derived CDR1 and CDR2 are ENHRY and SYGVKD. The CDR3 region is CAISEMRAGELFF. CDR3 in DNA: TGTGCCATCAGTGAAATGAGGGCCGGGGAGCTGTTTTTT.

The V gene is TRBV7-8, the J gene TRBJ2-1; D remains unclear. CDR3 size: 13 residues. The germline gives CDR1 SGHVS, CDR2 FQNEAQ. V lost 2 bases to trimming and J lost 9 bases, with 11 bases between them. In DNA, the CDR3 is TGTGCCAGCAGCTTAACCCCAATTAGTGAGCAGTTCTTC. Its protein is CASSLTPISEQFF.

This chain's CDR3 is CAISSKAGDTEAFF. CDR3 bases: TGTGCCATCAGTTCTAAGGCGGGGGACACTGAAGCTTTCTTT. V is TRBV10-3 and J is TRBJ1-1; D possibly corresponds to TRBD1 (5 bases). Germline lookup yields CDR1 ENHRY and CDR2 SYGVKD. CDR3 length equals 14 residues. V shed 5 bases and J shed 3 bases, with 13 bases lying between them.

The CDR3 sequence: CASSYSQGGAYTEAFF. The CDR3 nucleotides read TGTGCCAGCAGTTACTCTCAGGGGGGAGCCTACACTGAAGCTTTCTTT. The rearrangement links TRBV6-5 to TRBJ1-1; TRBD1 agrees at 7 bases. Trimming took 0 bases from V and 3 from J; bases not matched to a gene: 7. There are 16 residues in the CDR3. Germline V gives CDR1 MNHEY, CDR2 SVGAGI.

J is TRBJ2-7 and V is TRBV28; maybe TRBD1 (5 bases). Germline values: CDR1 MDHEN, CDR2 SYDVKM. The CDR3 loop spans 17 amino acids. V lost 8 bases to trimming and J lost 12 bases, with 35 bases between them. CDR3 nucleotide sequence: TGTGCCAGCGGCCCAGCAGCCAGTTTAGATTCCAGGGAAGAACCGTACTTC. This encodes CASGPAASLDSREEPYF.

The gene calls are TRBV5-1 and TRBJ1-4; TRBD1 might be the D (6 bases). Germline V gene data show CDR1 as SGHRS and CDR2 as YFSETQ. V lost 3 bases and J 0 bases, leaving 12 bases between the germline ends. The CDR3 covers 16 residues. The CDR3 sequence: CASSYSGAATNEKLFF. CDR3 nucleotide sequence: TGCGCCAGCAGCTACTCAGGGGCTGCAACTAATGAAAAACTGTTTTTT.

A few counts support this clone. This chain joins TRBV25-1 and TRBJ2-3; 7 nucleotides align to TRBD2. The V and J ends lost 3 bases and 3 bases, in that order; junction bases with no gene match: 3. Germline V lookup: CDR1 MGHDK, CDR2 SYGVNS. This CDR3 has 14 residues. CDR3 nucleotides: TGTGCCAGCAGTGACGCCGGGGGGACAGATACGCAGTATTTT. Protein sequence: CASSDAGGTDTQYF. Combining the CDR3 with reference TRBV25-1 and TRBJ2-3 gives the whole variable domain EADIYQTPRYLVIGTGKKITLECSQTMGHDKMYWYQQDPGMELHLIHYSYGVNSTEKGDLSSESTVSRIRTEHFPLTLESARPSHTSQYLCASSDAGGTDTQYFGPGTRLTVL.

This clone was found a few times. V usage is TRBV10-3 and J usage is TRBJ1-2, with unresolved D. V was trimmed by 3 bases and J by 7 bases, leaving 12 bases between them. The CDR3 contains 13 residues. Germline V gives CDR1 ENHRY, CDR2 SYGVKD. The CDR3 bases are TGTGCCATCAGTGACATGAATCGGGGTGGCTACACCTTC. Its translation is CAISDMNRGGYTF.

The V and J genes are TRBV6-5 and TRBJ2-1; 11 bases agree with TRBD2. Trimming at V came to 6 bases and at J to 3 bases, leaving 4 bases not matched to a gene. Germline values: CDR1 MNHEY, CDR2 SVGAGI. The CDR3 totals 15 residues. The CDR3 loop is CASRPGTSGYNEQFF. The CDR3 DNA sequence: TGTGCCAGCAGGCCCGGGACTAGCGGCTACAATGAGCAGTTCTTC.

The genes are TRBV9 and TRBJ2-7, with D tentatively TRBD1 (6 bases). V was pared by 3 bases and J by 6 bases, with 13 bases between. Germline V gene lookup returns CDR1 SGDLS and CDR2 YYNGEE. The CDR3 extends over 13 amino acids. CDR3 sequence: CASSAYREGEQYF. The DNA for the CDR3 is TGTGCCAGCAGCGCCTACAGGGAAGGCGAGCAGTACTTC.

V and J are TRBV5-1 and TRBJ2-7; D may be TRBD1 (5 bases). The CDR3 loop spans 13 amino acids. CDR1 and CDR2 (germline): SGHRS, YFSETQ. V lost 5 bases to trimming and J lost 5 bases, with 14 bases between them. CDR3 sequence: CASRLLTADEQYF. CDR3 DNA: TGCGCCAGCAGACTCCTGACAGCTGACGAGCAGTACTTC.

The chain carries TRBV2 and TRBJ2-1; TRBD1 matches at 7 bases. From germline, CDR1 is SNHLY and CDR2 FYNNEI. This CDR3 is built from 12 residues. After removal of 2 bases from V and 10 bases from J, the junction contained 2 bases not matched to a gene. The CDR3 region has the DNA TGTGCCAGCAGTGAAAGGGGGCCGGAGCAGTTCTTC. It encodes CASSERGPEQFF. The full variable domain, its missing parts supplied by reference TRBV2 and TRBJ2-1, is EPEVTQTPSHQVTQMGQEVILRCVPISNHLYFYWYRQILGQKVEFLVSFYNNEISEKSEIFDDQFSVERPDGSNFTLKIRSTKLEDSAMYFCASSERGPEQFFGPGTRLTVL.

V is TRBV14 and J is TRBJ1-1, with D possibly TRBD1 on 6 matching bases. The CDR3 extends over 15 amino acids. CDR1 is SGHDN and CDR2 is FVKESK in the germline V gene. V was cut by 1 base and J by 7 bases, with 16 bases left in between. The CDR3 reads CASSQAWDITREAFF. The DNA of the CDR3 is TGTGCCAGCAGCCAAGCTTGGGACATCACCCGTGAAGCTTTCTTT. Combining the CDR3 with reference TRBV14 and TRBJ1-1 gives the whole variable domain EAGVTQFPSHSVIEKGQTVTLRCDPISGHDNLYWYRRVMGKEIKFLLHFVKESKQDESGMPNNRFLAERTGGTYSTLKVQPAELEDSGVYFCASSQAWDITREAFFGQGTRLTVV.

This chain joins TRBV5-4 and TRBJ2-3; 12 bases align to TRBD2. Germline assignment: CDR1 SGHNT and CDR2 YYREEE (reference sequence). The CDR3 loop spans 15 amino acids. The trim removed 4 bases at V and 1 base at J, leaving 1 base unmatched. The CDR3 nucleotides read TGTGCCAGCAGCAGGACTAGCGGGGGCACAGATACGCAGTATTTT. This translates into CASSRTSGGTDTQYF.

The chain recombines TRBV7-3 with TRBJ2-1; TRBD2 matches 8 bases. Germline V lookup: CDR1 SGHTA, CDR2 FQGTGA. This CDR3 has 15 residues. J lost 4 bases, V lost 5 bases, and 7 bases had no gene match. The CDR3 spells CASSLSGDGYNEQFF. The CDR3 DNA reads as TGTGCCAGCAGCCTTAGCGGGGACGGGTACAATGAGCAGTTCTTC. The full variable domain, completed using reference TRBV7-3 and TRBJ2-1, is GAGVSQTPSNKVTEKGKYVELRCDPISGHTALYWYRQSLGQGPEFLIYFQGTGAADDSGLPNDRFFAVRPEGSVSTLKIQRTERGDSAVYLCASSLSGDGYNEQFFGPGTRLTVL.

V and J are TRBV6-5 and TRBJ2-3; 10 bases match TRBD2. With 5 bases clipped from V and 4 bases from J, the junction kept 6 bases outside the gene matches. The V gene's germline CDR1 is MNHEY and CDR2 SVGAGI. The CDR3 sequence is 15 residues long. CDR3 coding DNA: TGTGCCAGCAGTCAAAGCGGGGGGGGCCCAGATACGCAGTATTTT. Its protein product is CASSQSGGGPDTQYF.

The chain is built from TRBV30 and TRBJ1-6; 8 bases fit TRBD1. The CDR3 is 15 amino acids. The J segment lost 10 bases and the V segment lost 2 bases, leaving 10 bases of the junction unmatched. Germline loops: CDR1 GTSNPN, CDR2 SVGIG (reference sequence). CDR3 residues: CAWSSLRGQGSPLHF. The CDR3 DNA reads TGTGCCTGGAGTTCACTCAGGGGGCAGGGATCACCCCTCCACTTT.

The chain carries TRBV6-1 and TRBJ1-1, with 9 bases that match TRBD1. Germline-derived CDR1 and CDR2 are MNHNS and SASEGT. The CDR3 runs 13 residues. After removal of 1 base from V and 10 bases from J, the junction contained 4 bases not matched to a gene. The CDR3 region has the DNA TGTGCCAGCAGTGAAGGGGACAGGGTTGGAGCTTTCTTT. It specifies CASSEGDRVGAFF.

The DNA of the CDR3 is TGTGCCAGCAGCCCATTACAGGGTATTGGAAACACCATATATTTT. This gives the protein CASSPLQGIGNTIYF. The rearrangement uses TRBV11-2 and TRBJ1-3; a possible D gene is TRBD1 (6 bases). From germline, CDR1 is SGHAT and CDR2 FQNNGV. Trimming cost V 5 bases and J 3 bases, with 14 bases left between them. CDR3 size: 15 residues.

The V and J genes are TRBV11-2 and TRBJ2-7, with TRBD1 matching 7 bases. V lost 3 bases, J lost 3 bases, and 2 bases stayed unmatched. Germline CDR1 reads SGHAT; CDR2 reads FQNNGV. This CDR3 is built from 13 residues. CDR3 loop: CASSFDRDYEQYF. The CDR3 DNA sequence: TGTGCCAGCAGCTTCGACAGGGACTACGAGCAGTACTTC.

The rearrangement joins TRBV5-4 to TRBJ1-2, with 7 bases that match TRBD1. Unmatched junction bases numbered 14, after V lost 4 bases and J lost 5 bases. This CDR3 comprises 16 residues. Per the germline V gene, CDR1 is SGHNT and CDR2 is YYREEE (reference sequence). The CDR3, as DNA: TGTGCCAGCAGCCCTAGGCACGGACAGGCGGGGTATGGCTACACCTTC. Translated, it gives CASSPRHGQAGYGYTF.